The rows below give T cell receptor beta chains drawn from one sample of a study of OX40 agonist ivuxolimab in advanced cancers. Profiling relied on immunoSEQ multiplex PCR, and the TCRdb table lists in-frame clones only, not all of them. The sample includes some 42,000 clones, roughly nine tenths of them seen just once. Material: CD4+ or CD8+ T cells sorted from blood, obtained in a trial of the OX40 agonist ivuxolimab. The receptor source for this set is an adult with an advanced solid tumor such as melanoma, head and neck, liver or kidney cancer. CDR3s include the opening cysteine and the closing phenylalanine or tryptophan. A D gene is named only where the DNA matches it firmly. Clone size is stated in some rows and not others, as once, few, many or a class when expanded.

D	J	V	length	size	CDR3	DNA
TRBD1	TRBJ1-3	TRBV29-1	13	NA	CSVETGGGNTIYF	TGCAGCGTTGAGACAGGGGGTGGAAACACCATATATTTT
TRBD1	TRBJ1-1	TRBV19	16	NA	CASSMVGQGWKTEAFF	TGTGCCAGTAGTATGGTGGGACAGGGATGGAAAACTGAAGCTTTCTTT
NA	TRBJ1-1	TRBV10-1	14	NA	CARYPDRTNTEAFF	TGCGCCAGGTACCCGGACAGAACGAACACTGAAGCTTTCTTT
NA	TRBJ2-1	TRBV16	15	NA	CASSQLDSPYNEQFF	TGTGCCAGCAGCCAACTAGACAGTCCCTACAATGAGCAGTTCTTC
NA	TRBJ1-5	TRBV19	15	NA	CASSIGGGSNQPQHF	TGTGCCAGTAGTATAGGGGGGGGTAGCAATCAGCCCCAGCATTTT
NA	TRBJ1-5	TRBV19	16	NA	CASSIRQALQNQPQHF	TGTGCCAGTAGTATTCGGCAGGCCCTTCAAAATCAGCCCCAGCATTTT
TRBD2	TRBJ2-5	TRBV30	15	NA	CAWTGAGGIQETQYF	TGTGCCTGGACGGGAGCGGGGGGAATCCAAGAGACCCAGTACTTC
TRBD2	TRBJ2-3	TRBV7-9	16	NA	CASSLLAGGIADTQYF	TGTGCCAGCAGCTTACTAGCGGGAGGTATCGCAGATACGCAGTATTTT
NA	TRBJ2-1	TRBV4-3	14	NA	CVSSHGAPRDEQFF	TGCGTCAGCAGCCACGGGGCCCCTCGGGATGAGCAGTTCTTC
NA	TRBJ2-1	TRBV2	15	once	CASSEMRGAHNEQFF	TGTGCCAGCAGTGAAATGAGGGGGGCGCACAATGAGCAGTTCTTC
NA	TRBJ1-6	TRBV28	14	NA	CASRIGMGNSPLHF	TGTGCCAGCAGAATCGGGATGGGTAATTCACCCCTCCACTTT
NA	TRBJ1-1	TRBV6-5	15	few	CASSYLYGPNTEAFF	TGTGCCAGCAGTTACCTCTACGGCCCGAACACTGAAGCTTTCTTT
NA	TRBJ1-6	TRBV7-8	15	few	CASGPLGEGDSPLHF	TGTGCCAGCGGGCCGTTGGGAGAGGGTGATTCACCCCTCCACTTT
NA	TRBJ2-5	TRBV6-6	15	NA	CASSLRGRGLETQYF	TGTGCCAGCAGCCTCCGGGGCCGGGGATTGGAGACCCAGTACTTC
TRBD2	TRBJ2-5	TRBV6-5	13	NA	CASSGGSRETQYF	TGTGCCAGCAGCGGCGGGAGCCGCGAGACCCAGTACTTC
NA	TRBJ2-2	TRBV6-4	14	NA	CASSALSETGELFF	TGTGCCAGCAGTGCCCTCAGTGAAACCGGGGAGCTGTTTTTT
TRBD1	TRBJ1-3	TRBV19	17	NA	CASSMGPGQSSGNTIYF	TGTGCCAGTAGTATGGGTCCGGGACAGAGCTCTGGAAACACCATATATTTT
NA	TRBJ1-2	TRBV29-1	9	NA	CSVDTGYTF	TGCAGCGTTGACACCGGCTACACCTTC
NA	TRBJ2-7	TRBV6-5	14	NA	CASTPEGRRDEQYF	TGTGCCAGCACCCCAGAGGGACGCCGGGACGAGCAGTACTTC
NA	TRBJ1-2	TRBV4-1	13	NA	CASSRRTVDGYTF	TGCGCCAGCAGCCGCCGGACAGTTGATGGCTACACCTTC
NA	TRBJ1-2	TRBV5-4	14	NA	CASSAPAGNYGYTF	TGTGCCAGCAGCGCCCCCGCCGGTAACTATGGCTACACCTTC
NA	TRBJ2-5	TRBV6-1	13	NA	CASSDVGPETQYF	TGTGCCAGCAGTGACGTAGGGCCGGAGACCCAGTACTTC